What follows are 22 T cell receptor beta chains derived from one specimen sequenced in a study of T cell responses to AZD1222 COVID-19 vaccine. TCRdb keeps only in-frame clones here, not all; method: immunoSEQ multiplex PCR. The sample contains about 93,000 clones, 75% to 90% of which appear only once. Sequenced here: peripheral blood, sampled on day 0 of AZD1222 vaccination. These receptor sequences come from an adult in good health.

The chain uses TRBV5-6 and TRBJ1-2; maybe TRBD1 (5 bases). The V end lost 3 bases, the J end lost 4 bases, and 13 bases lay between the germline ends. The CDR3 is made up of 14 amino acids. Germline CDR1 and CDR2: SGHDT and YYEEEE. CDR3 DNA sequence: TGTGCCAGCAGCTGGGGACGACAGTCCTATGGCTACACCTTC. Its protein is CASSWGRQSYGYTF.

The V and J genes are TRBV9 and TRBJ1-3, with D hard to call. V lost 3 bases to trimming and J lost 0 bases, with 7 bases between them. Germline values: CDR1 SGDLS, CDR2 YYNGEE. CDR3 length: 14 residues. The CDR3 here is CASSGDFSGNTIYF. The CDR3 region has the DNA TGTGCCAGCAGCGGGGATTTCTCTGGAAACACCATATATTTT.

This clone came up a few times. The CDR3 region is CASSERWGSGELFF. DNA of the CDR3: TGTGCCAGCAGTGAAAGGTGGGGTTCCGGGGAGCTGTTTTTT. The rearrangement joins TRBV6-1 to TRBJ2-2; D unclear. CDR3 length equals 14 residues. Germline values: CDR1 MNHNS, CDR2 SASEGT. The V end lost 2 bases, the J end lost 6 bases, and 10 bases lay between the germline ends.

V gene TRBV27 combines with J gene TRBJ2-7; tentatively, D is TRBD2 (5 bases). This CDR3 has 18 residues. The V end was cut by 3 bases, the J end by 2 bases, with 23 bases between. The germline CDR1 and CDR2 sequences are MNHEY and SMNVEV (reference sequence). CDR3 coding DNA: TGTGCCAGCAGTTTTAGCGTTTCCACGCAAGGCTTCGCCTACGAGCAGTACTTC. Amino acid sequence: CASSFSVSTQGFAYEQYF.

The genes are TRBV12-3 or TRBV12-4 and TRBJ1-4; TRBD1 matches at 9 bases. J gave up 11 bases and V 3 bases, and 1 base lay outside the gene matches. This CDR3 is 12 amino acids long. The CDR3 reads CASSFGTGKLFF. CDR3 nucleotide sequence: TGTGCCAGCAGTTTTGGGACAGGGAAACTGTTTTTT.

This rearrangement joins TRBV3-1 (or the pseudogene TRBV3-2) to TRBJ2-7; no reliable D call. Deletions cut 6 bases from V and 4 bases from J, with 16 bases between. Germline V gene lookup returns CDR1 LGHDT and CDR2 YNNKEL (reference sequence). The CDR3 is made up of 14 amino acids. In DNA form, the CDR3 reads TGTGCCAGCAGTACAGCCGAGCCCCGGTACGAGCAGTACTTC. Protein sequence: CASSTAEPRYEQYF.

The rearrangement links TRBV28 to TRBJ2-4, with 9 positions matching TRBD2. The CDR3 runs 16 residues. Germline values: CDR1 MDHEN, CDR2 SYDVKM. With 3 bases clipped from V and 3 bases from J, the junction kept 6 bases outside the gene matches. CDR3 sequence: CASSFVSGSDKNIQYF. The CDR3 nucleotides read TGTGCCAGCAGTTTTGTTAGCGGGAGTGACAAAAACATTCAGTACTTC.

This chain joins TRBV9 and TRBJ2-5; 9 bases agree with TRBD1. This CDR3 contains 16 residues. CDR1 is SGDLS and CDR2 is YYNGEE in the germline V gene. The trim removed 0 bases at V and 5 bases at J, leaving 8 bases unmatched. The CDR3 bases are TGTGCCAGCAGCGTAGCCGCACAGGGGGCAGGGGAGACCCAGTACTTC. It yields the protein CASSVAAQGAGETQYF.

V gene TRBV5-1 combines with J gene TRBJ2-1; TRBD2 agrees at 11 bases. Germline CDR1 is SGHRS and CDR2 is YFSETQ. This CDR3 is 18 amino acids long. Unmatched junction bases numbered 16, after V lost 4 bases and J lost 7 bases. The CDR3 DNA is TGCGCCAGCAGCCCAGCCGGGACTAGCGGCCTTGCGTCAAATGAGCAGTTCTTC. It specifies CASSPAGTSGLASNEQFF.

This rearrangement joins TRBV29-1 to TRBJ1-1; D uncertain. Germline assignment: CDR1 SQVTM and CDR2 ANQGSEA. This CDR3 is 12 amino acids long. The V and J ends lost 8 bases and 4 bases respectively, with 14 bases between them. CDR3 bases: TGCAGCCCCCAGGCGCCGGGCACTGAAGCTTTCTTT. It specifies CSPQAPGTEAFF.

This clone came up once. In DNA, the CDR3 is TGTGCCAGCAGATATAGCGGGAGTGAAAACGAGCAGTACTTC. Protein sequence: CASRYSGSENEQYF. This chain uses TRBV28 with TRBJ2-7; TRBD2 matches 9 bases. V shed 6 bases, J shed 5 bases, and the junction held 8 bases outside the gene matches. There are 14 residues in the CDR3. CDR1 and CDR2 from the germline V gene are MDHEN and SYDVKM. The whole variable domain, remainder taken from reference TRBV28 and TRBJ2-7, is DVKVTQSSRYLVKRTGEKVFLECVQDMDHENMFWYRQDPGLGLRLIYFSYDVKMKEKGDIPEGYSVSREKKERFSLILESASTNQTSMYLCASRYSGSENEQYFGPGTRLTVT.

V and J are TRBV2 and TRBJ2-1; no reliable D call. The CDR3 is 12 amino acids. Trimming removed 1 base from V and 9 bases from J, with 7 bases in between. CDR1 is SNHLY, CDR2 FYNNEI, per germline. In DNA form, the CDR3 reads TGTGCCAGCAGTGAAGACGGCGGTGAGCAGTTCTTC. Translation gives CASSEDGGEQFF.

The V and J genes are TRBV7-2 and TRBJ2-4, with TRBD2 matching over 9 bases. Trimming took 4 bases from V and 0 from J; bases not matched to a gene: 13. The CDR3 is 19 amino acids. Per the germline V gene, CDR1 is SGHTA and CDR2 is FQGNSA. CDR3 sequence (DNA): TGTGCCAGCAGCTGGGGGCGGCGCGGGAGGGGGATAGCCAAAAACATTCAGTACTTC. This gives the protein CASSWGRRGRGIAKNIQYF.

The chain combines TRBV30 with TRBJ1-1; TRBD1 might be the D (6 bases). From germline, CDR1 is GTSNPN and CDR2 SVGIG (reference sequence). Trimming removed 2 bases at V and 1 base at J, with 11 bases between. The CDR3 runs to 14 residues. The CDR3 is CAWSITGRNTEAFF. As DNA, the CDR3 is TGTGCCTGGAGTATAACAGGGCGGAACACTGAAGCTTTCTTT.

This rearrangement joins TRBV21-1 to TRBJ2-7; the table's TRBD2 call for D was not verified on the DNA. TRBV21-1 is shown as a pseudogene. The CDR3 has 16 amino acids. CDR3 in amino acids: CASSIPGETRCCEQYF. Written as DNA, the CDR3 is TGTGCCAGCAGCATCCCTGGGGAGACGCGATGCTGCGAGCAGTACTTC.

This clone was observed a few times. The chain employs TRBV5-1 and TRBJ2-1, with a possible D match to TRBD1 (6 bases). Trimming removed 4 bases from V and 9 bases from J, with 14 bases in between. Per the germline V gene, CDR1 is SGHRS and CDR2 is YFSETQ. CDR3 length equals 13 residues. The CDR3 sequence: CASSINLGGEQFF. The CDR3 DNA reads as TGCGCCAGCAGCATCAACCTAGGGGGTGAGCAGTTCTTC.

The rearrangement uses TRBV10-3 and TRBJ1-5, with D unresolved. Trimming took off 2 bases at V and 7 bases at J, with 12 bases between the two ends. Per the germline V gene, CDR1 is ENHRY and CDR2 is SYGVKD. The CDR3 is 14 amino acids. The CDR3 DNA reads as TGTGCCATCAGTGAGACAGCTGCGGCCCAGCCCCAGCATTTT. Translated: CAISETAAAQPQHF.

CDR3 nucleotide sequence: TGTGCCATCAGTGAGTCGAACGGGCCGGGGCAGCCCCAGCATTTT. It translates to CAISESNGPGQPQHF. This chain connects TRBV10-3 to TRBJ1-5; D not certain. This CDR3 comprises 15 residues. Germline V gives CDR1 ENHRY, CDR2 SYGVKD. Trimming left V 0 bases short and J 7 bases short, with 13 bases between.

This sequence joins TRBV28 and TRBJ1-4; D may be TRBD1 (6 bases). Trimming left V 2 bases short and J 7 bases short, with 8 bases between. In germline, CDR1 is MDHEN, CDR2 SYDVKM. The CDR3 spans 13 residues. The DNA of the CDR3 is TGTGCCAGCAGTTTAGGGACATTTGAAAAACTGTTTTTT. It is translated as CASSLGTFEKLFF.

The rearrangement joins TRBV6-1 to TRBJ1-2; 9 nucleotides match TRBD1. Germline V gives CDR1 MNHNS, CDR2 SASEGT. The CDR3 has 13 residues. Trimming took 6 bases from V and 8 from J; bases not matched to a gene: 7. The CDR3 here is CASRTQGAGGYTF. CDR3 DNA: TGTGCCAGCAGGACACAGGGGGCGGGCGGCTACACCTTC.

The chain carries TRBV18 and TRBJ1-1, with D hard to call. Germline V gives CDR1 KGHSH, CDR2 LQKENI. CDR3 length: 14 amino acids. Deletions cut 6 bases from V and 3 bases from J, with 14 bases between. The CDR3 protein is CASSLMSRDTEAFF. CDR3 DNA: TGTGCCAGCTCCCTCATGTCAAGGGACACTGAAGCTTTCTTT.

The chain links TRBV11-1 to TRBJ1-1; unclear D gene. The V and J ends lost 5 bases and 1 base respectively, with 11 bases between them. CDR3 length: 14 amino acids. Germline CDR1 SGHAT, CDR2 FQDESV (reference sequence). In DNA, the CDR3 is TGTGCCAGCAGCCCTTTGGGGTCGAACACTGAAGCTTTCTTT. Residues: CASSPLGSNTEAFF.